The 25 T cell receptor beta chains below come from one sample, sequenced in a study of cytomegalovirus exposure and HLA in healthy donors. Both 60 Vbeta primers and 13 Jbeta primers went into the PCR. Clones were sequenced by immunoSEQ multiplex PCR, and TCRdb holds only the in-frame ones, with some missing. The sample carries some 150,000 clones, 65% to 80% recorded once. Sequencing used PBMCs. The receptors were gathered from a woman between 35 and 50 years old in good health and CMV-seronegative.

J is TRBJ2-7 and V is TRBV6-5, with a tentative D call TRBD2 (5 bases). V lost 7 bases to trimming and J lost 0 bases, with 10 bases between them. This CDR3 comprises 13 residues. CDR1 and CDR2 (germline): MNHEY, SVGAGI. The CDR3 DNA sequence: TGTGCCAGCAAGAGGGCCCTCTCCTACGAGCAGTACTTC. It is translated as CASKRALSYEQYF.

This clone was counted once. The V gene is TRBV6-1, the J gene TRBJ1-5, with TRBD1 matching 9 bases. This CDR3 has 15 amino acids. J was trimmed by 2 bases and V by 6 bases; bases with no gene match: 5. Germline V gene data show CDR1 as MNHNS and CDR2 as SASEGT. CDR3 nucleotide sequence: TGTGCCAGCAGCATGGACAGGGGTGGCAATCAGCCCCAGCATTTT. Translating it yields CASSMDRGGNQPQHF.

This clone appeared a few times. The V and J genes are TRBV19 and TRBJ2-3; no clear D gene. CDR3 length equals 13 residues. Germline values: CDR1 LNHDA, CDR2 SQIVND (reference sequence). Trimming shortened V by 6 bases and J by 0 bases, and 7 bases separated the two germline ends. In DNA, the CDR3 is TGTGCCAGTAGGGTCACTAGCACAGATACGCAGTATTTT. The encoded protein is CASRVTSTDTQYF.

Only one count was recorded for this clone. J is TRBJ2-1 and V is TRBV10-2, with 8 bases fitting TRBD1. The CDR3 consists of 13 residues. Germline lookup yields CDR1 WSHSY and CDR2 SAAADI. Unmatched junction bases numbered 6, after V lost 8 bases and J lost 6 bases. For the CDR3, the DNA is TGCGCCAGCGGTGGACAGGGAGGCAATGAGCAGTTCTTC. Encoded protein: CASGGQGGNEQFF.

V gene TRBV2 combines with J gene TRBJ1-2; TRBD1 matches at 7 bases. This CDR3 contains 11 residues. Per germline, CDR1 SNHLY and CDR2 FYNNEI. V shed 10 bases, J shed 6 bases, and the junction held 5 bases outside the gene matches. The DNA for the CDR3 is TGTGCCAAACAGGGGATGGATGGCTACACCTTC. It codes for CAKQGMDGYTF. Full variable domain (outside the CDR3, taken from reference TRBV2 and TRBJ1-2): EPEVTQTPSHQVTQMGQEVILRCVPISNHLYFYWYRQILGQKVEFLVSFYNNEISEKSEIFDDQFSVERPDGSNFTLKIRSTKLEDSAMYFCAKQGMDGYTFGSGTRLTVV.

V is TRBV6-5 and J is TRBJ1-1; no definite D call. The V and J ends lost 0 bases and 1 base respectively, with 9 bases between them. The V gene's germline CDR1 is MNHEY and CDR2 SVGAGI. This CDR3 has 15 amino acids. The CDR3 region is CASSYSRLKNTEAFF. CDR3 nucleotides: TGTGCCAGCAGTTACTCTCGACTGAAGAACACTGAAGCTTTCTTT.

The chain recombines TRBV2 with TRBJ2-5, with D possibly being TRBD2 (6 bases). V dropped 1 base and J dropped 5 bases, with 17 bases sitting between them. The germline V gene encodes CDR1 SNHLY and CDR2 FYNNEI. This CDR3 comprises 16 residues. The DNA of the CDR3 is TGTGCCAGCAGTGAAGGTTGGGGCGGCAGCGGGGAGACCCAGTACTTC. Its protein is CASSEGWGGSGETQYF.

The chain joins TRBV5-1 to TRBJ2-7; 12 bases align to TRBD2. CDR3 length equals 16 residues. The ends lost 3 bases at V and 3 bases at J; junction bases unmatched: 7. Germline-derived CDR1 and CDR2 are SGHRS and YFSETQ. The CDR3, as DNA: TGCGCCAGCAGCTCGGGCCCTAGCGGGAGGGGCTACGAGCAGTACTTC. This gives the protein CASSSGPSGRGYEQYF.

The V gene is TRBV15, the J gene TRBJ2-7; TRBD2 matches 13 bases. This CDR3 spans 18 amino acids. The V segment lost 0 bases and the J segment 4 bases; nucleotides outside the gene matches: 9. Germline V gene sequence: CDR1 LNHNV, CDR2 YYDKDF (reference sequence). The CDR3, as DNA: TGTGCCACCAGCAGAGAAAAAGGACTAGCGGGAGCGGGGTACGAGCAGTACTTC. Amino acid sequence: CATSREKGLAGAGYEQYF.

This clone has only a few counts. This specimen includes other DNA sequences encoding the same CDR3. This sequence joins TRBV6-5 and TRBJ1-6, with D tentatively TRBD1 (5 bases). The CDR3 is made up of 14 amino acids. The germline V gene has CDR1 MNHEY and CDR2 SVGAGI. Trimming stripped 2 bases from V and 7 bases from J, with 9 bases between. The chain's CDR3 is CASSYGQGNSPLHF. CDR3 nucleotides: TGTGCCAGCAGTTACGGGCAGGGAAATTCACCCCTCCACTTT.

A few counts support this clone. This chain links TRBV6-4 with TRBJ1-1; possibly TRBD1 for D (6 bases). The germline V gene has CDR1 MRHNA and CDR2 SNTAGT. There are 13 residues in the CDR3. Trimming stripped 5 bases from V and 4 bases from J, with 11 bases between. CDR3: CASSNDRFTEAFF. CDR3 DNA: TGTGCCAGCAGTAATGACAGGTTCACTGAAGCTTTCTTT.

The chain couples TRBV7-8 to TRBJ2-5; 9 nucleotides match TRBD1. The J call may be wrong; the DNA end is better matched by TRBJ2-7. This CDR3 contains 15 residues. The V gene's germline CDR1 is SGHVS and CDR2 FQNEAQ. CDR3 residues: CASRSSRDRVYEQYF. CDR3 in DNA: TGTGCCAGCAGGTCTAGTCGGGACAGGGTCTACGAGCAGTACTTC.

In this sample, this clone turned up once. The chain combines TRBV6-5 with TRBJ2-1; weak D call: TRBD1 (5 bases). The V gene's germline CDR1 is MNHEY and CDR2 SVGAGI. The CDR3 is made up of 13 amino acids. V was trimmed by 7 bases and J by 3 bases, leaving 10 bases between them. The CDR3 loop is CASKAGFYNEQFF. CDR3 DNA sequence: TGTGCCAGCAAAGCAGGGTTCTACAATGAGCAGTTCTTC.

The rearrangement joins TRBV5-1 to TRBJ1-2, with D tentatively TRBD1 (6 bases). Germline-derived CDR1 and CDR2 are SGHRS and YFSETQ. V lost 4 bases, J lost 5 bases, and 9 bases lay in between. This CDR3 has 12 amino acids. CDR3 DNA: TGCGCCAGCAGCCCGGACAGATATGGCTACACCTTC. Protein product: CASSPDRYGYTF. Supplemented by reference TRBV5-1 and TRBJ1-2, the full variable domain reads KAGVTQTPRYLIKTRGQQVTLSCSPISGHRSVSWYQQTPGQGLQFLFEYFSETQRNKGNFPGRFSGRQFSNSRSEMNVSTLELGDSALYLCASSPDRYGYTFGSGTRLTVV.

The rearrangement links TRBV10-1 to TRBJ2-7, with 11 bases matching TRBD1. Trimming took 6 bases from V and 3 from J; bases not matched to a gene: 4. The CDR3 consists of 14 residues. CDR1 and CDR2 (germline): WNHNN, SYGVQD (reference sequence). This chain's CDR3 is CASSTGTGGYEQYF. The CDR3 bases are TGCGCCAGCAGCACCGGGACAGGGGGCTACGAGCAGTACTTC.

The J gene is TRBJ1-3, the V gene TRBV7-9; 9 nucleotides align to TRBD1. V dropped 5 bases and J dropped 1; count of bases not matched to a gene: 6. CDR1 and CDR2 (germline): SEHNR, FQNEAQ (reference sequence). The length of the CDR3 is 16 residues. CDR3 in amino acids: CASSHGQGWSGNTIYF. The CDR3 region has the DNA TGTGCCAGCAGCCACGGACAGGGGTGGTCTGGAAACACCATATATTTT.

The V gene is TRBV30, the J gene TRBJ2-7, with a weak D call TRBD1 (5 bases). This CDR3 spans 13 amino acids. With 4 bases removed from V and 3 bases from J, the gap between germline ends came to 13 bases. Germline V gene data show CDR1 as GTSNPN and CDR2 as SVGIG (reference sequence). CDR3 DNA: TGTGCCTGGACAGGGCGTGCCCTCTACGAGCAGTACTTC. This translates into CAWTGRALYEQYF.

V and J are TRBV19 and TRBJ1-1, with a weak D call TRBD1 (5 bases). Germline loops: CDR1 LNHDA, CDR2 SQIVND (reference sequence). The germline V and J ends were trimmed by 9 bases and 2 bases, with 25 bases remaining between them. CDR3 length: 17 amino acids. CDR3 coding DNA: TGTGCCAGCGATGGTCGCGGGGGTTATCCCCCCAACACTGAAGCTTTCTTT. It codes for CASDGRGGYPPNTEAFF.

The gene calls are TRBV19 and TRBJ2-2, with 9 nucleotides matching TRBD2. This CDR3 has 14 amino acids. The germline V gene encodes CDR1 LNHDA and CDR2 SQIVND (reference sequence). The J segment lost 7 bases and the V segment lost 9 bases, leaving 9 bases of the junction unmatched. The CDR3 coding sequence is TGTGCCAGCCTAGCGGGACGCCCAGGCGGGGAGCTGTTTTTT. Protein product: CASLAGRPGGELFF.

V gene TRBV5-1 combines with J gene TRBJ2-7; D is unresolved. This CDR3 has 13 residues. Germline CDR1 is SGHRS and CDR2 is YFSETQ. V was trimmed by 0 bases and J by 2 bases, leaving 6 bases between them. DNA for the CDR3: TGCGCCAGCAGCTTGGGCGAAGCCTACGAGCAGTACTTC. Amino acids: CASSLGEAYEQYF.

This clone was seen a single time. The chain is built from TRBV2 and TRBJ1-2; possibly TRBD1 for D (6 bases). CDR1 and CDR2 from the germline V gene are SNHLY and FYNNEI. This CDR3 is 14 amino acids long. The V and J ends lost 7 bases and 7 bases respectively, with 19 bases between them. The DNA for the CDR3 is TGTGCCAGCACAGGACAGACGAATAAGGGTGGCTACACCTTC. It is translated as CASTGQTNKGGYTF.

The rearrangement links TRBV4-2 to TRBJ2-7; 8 nucleotides align to TRBD1. Trimming cost V 0 bases and J 6 bases; bases outside gene matches: 7. The CDR3 extends over 15 amino acids. Germline-derived CDR1 and CDR2 are LGHNA and YNFKEQ. As DNA, the CDR3 is TGTGCCAGCAGCCAAGATATCCAGGGGGCAGGCGAGCAGTACTTC. Protein: CASSQDIQGAGEQYF.

The chain employs TRBV5-4 and TRBJ2-3, with TRBD1 as a possible D gene (5 bases). Germline-derived CDR1 and CDR2 are SGHNT and YYREEE (reference sequence). The CDR3 sequence is 14 residues long. Trimming took 3 bases from V and 7 from J, leaving 15 bases between them. CDR3 residues: CASSSMGPLNTQYF. The CDR3 DNA reads as TGTGCCAGCAGCTCTATGGGGCCGCTGAATACGCAGTATTTT.

J is TRBJ2-1 and V is TRBV19; 8 nucleotides agree with TRBD2. CDR3 length: 18 amino acids. Trimming removed 3 bases from V and 7 bases from J; junction bases left unmatched: 17. The germline CDR1 and CDR2 sequences are LNHDA and SQIVND (reference sequence). The DNA for the CDR3 is TGTGCCAGTAGTATCGGGGGGGGACAACTAGCCGGTTGGAATGAGCAGTTCTTC. This sequence encodes CASSIGGGQLAGWNEQFF.

V is TRBV2 and J is TRBJ1-5; tentative D call: TRBD1 (6 bases). Trimming cost V 1 base and J 4 bases, with 14 bases left between them. The CDR3 extends over 16 amino acids. Germline V gene sequence: CDR1 SNHLY, CDR2 FYNNEI. CDR3 in DNA: TGTGCCAGCAGTGAAGGAATCAGGGGCAATAATCAGCCCCAGCATTTT. Translated, it gives CASSEGIRGNNQPQHF.